The 15 T cell receptor beta chains reported below all come from one sample, sequenced in a study of cytomegalovirus exposure and HLA in healthy donors. The PCR made use of 60 Vbeta and 13 Jbeta primers. Sequenced by immunoSEQ multiplex PCR; TCRdb stores in-frame clones only, minus some. This sample has around 170,000 clones, with over 65% found just once. Sequenced input: PBMCs. These receptors originate from a man aged 18-30 years in good health and CMV-seronegative.

The chain carries TRBV27 and TRBJ2-2; D ambiguous. The V gene lost 6 bases and the J gene lost 1 base, with 18 bases spanning the gap. This CDR3 comprises 17 residues. CDR1 is MNHEY, CDR2 SMNVEV, per germline (reference sequence). The CDR3 here is CASSPSRPRLNTGELFF. As DNA, the CDR3 is TGTGCCAGCAGCCCCAGCCGACCGCGACTGAACACCGGGGAGCTGTTTTTT.

The rearrangement joins TRBV6-5 to TRBJ2-1; 7 nucleotides match TRBD2. CDR3 length: 15 residues. Trimming cost V 5 bases and J 0 bases; bases outside gene matches: 4. The V gene's germline CDR1 is MNHEY and CDR2 SVGAGI. CDR3 DNA: TGTGCCAGCAGTCGCAGCGGGGTCTCCTACAATGAGCAGTTCTTC. Translation: CASSRSGVSYNEQFF.

The J gene is TRBJ2-1, the V gene TRBV4-1, with unresolved D. Trimming took 4 bases from V and 1 from J, leaving 8 bases between them. Germline CDR1 reads MGHRA; CDR2 reads YSYEKL. The CDR3 sequence is 14 residues long. This CDR3 is CASSRPGSYNEQFF. CDR3 in DNA: TGCGCCAGCAGCCGCCCAGGTTCCTACAATGAGCAGTTCTTC.

The chain combines TRBV11-2 with TRBJ2-7; 12 bases match TRBD2. This CDR3 is 18 amino acids long. V was clipped by 1 base and J by 3 bases; unmatched bases: 10. Germline V CDR1 and CDR2: SGHAT, FQNNGV. The CDR3 nucleotides are TGTGCCAGCAGCTTAGGACTAGCGGGAGATCTTATTTTCTACGAGCAGTACTTC. Its protein product is CASSLGLAGDLIFYEQYF.

This clone was detected only a few times. The V call is TRBV27, the J call TRBJ2-7; 8 bases fit TRBD1. Germline V lookup: CDR1 MNHEY, CDR2 SMNVEV (reference sequence). The CDR3 extends over 16 amino acids. V was pared by 4 bases and J by 3 bases, with 11 bases of the junction left unmatched. The CDR3 loop is CASSSLSYRGDYEQYF. DNA for the CDR3: TGTGCCAGCAGTTCCCTATCCTACAGGGGGGACTACGAGCAGTACTTC.

The rearrangement links TRBV9 to TRBJ1-1; 8 bases map to TRBD1. Trimming removed 0 bases from V and 2 bases from J; junction bases left unmatched: 6. The germline V gene encodes CDR1 SGDLS and CDR2 YYNGEE. CDR3 length: 16 residues. CDR3 DNA: TGTGCCAGCAGCGTAGGGGCAGGGACAGGAAACACTGAAGCTTTCTTT. It encodes CASSVGAGTGNTEAFF.

This chain uses TRBV27 with TRBJ1-2, with TRBD1 as a possible D gene (5 bases). The V and J ends lost 3 bases and 5 bases respectively, with 16 bases between them. The CDR3 is made up of 15 amino acids. The V gene's germline CDR1 is MNHEY and CDR2 SMNVEV (reference sequence). CDR3 protein: CASSLDGLGAYGYTF. Here the CDR3 DNA reads TGTGCCAGCAGTTTGGACGGCTTAGGGGCATATGGCTACACCTTC.

The V call is TRBV19, the J call TRBJ1-1; 7 nucleotides match TRBD1. V shed 7 bases and J 5 bases; nucleotides not matched to a gene: 7. This CDR3 is 13 amino acids long. Germline V gives CDR1 LNHDA, CDR2 SQIVND (reference sequence). The CDR3 spells CASITGARTEAFF. The CDR3 bases are TGTGCCAGTATTACAGGGGCGAGGACTGAAGCTTTCTTT. Full variable domain (missing parts from reference TRBV19 and TRBJ1-1): DGGITQSPKYLFRKEGQNVTLSCEQNLNHDAMYWYRQDPGQGLRLIYYSQIVNDFQKGDIAEGYSVSREKKESFPLTVTSAQKNPTAFYLCASITGARTEAFFGQGTRLTVV.

The chain joins TRBV9 to TRBJ1-1, with 7 bases aligning to TRBD1. This CDR3 has 14 amino acids. Per germline, CDR1 SGDLS and CDR2 YYNGEE. Losses at the gene ends were 4 bases for V and 0 bases for J; bases not matched to a gene: 3. CDR3 residues: CASSPGQLNTEAFF. DNA for the CDR3: TGTGCCAGCAGCCCGGGACAGTTGAACACTGAAGCTTTCTTT.

The rearrangement uses TRBV28 and TRBJ1-5; D unresolved. Deletions cut 5 bases from V and 4 bases from J, with 15 bases between. Germline V gives CDR1 MDHEN, CDR2 SYDVKM. The CDR3 consists of 15 residues. CDR3 amino acids: CASSESDNTNQPQHF. In DNA, the CDR3 is TGTGCCAGCAGTGAGTCAGACAATACTAATCAGCCCCAGCATTTT.

V usage is TRBV29-1 and J usage is TRBJ2-1; TRBD1 might be the D (5 bases). The CDR3 spans 14 residues. Germline assignment: CDR1 SQVTM and CDR2 ANQGSEA. Between the trimmed V and J ends, which lost 7 bases and 1 base, there was a span of 14 bases. The CDR3 DNA reads TGCAGCGCCGACCAGGGAAGGTCCTACAATGAGCAGTTCTTC. Amino acid sequence: CSADQGRSYNEQFF.

In this sample, this clone turned up once. CDR3 amino acids: CASSFIGAPTTYEQYF. In DNA form, the CDR3 reads TGCGCCAGCAGCTTTATAGGGGCGCCGACCACCTACGAGCAGTACTTC. The chain recombines TRBV5-1 with TRBJ2-7, with a tentative D call TRBD1 (5 bases). There are 16 residues in the CDR3. Germline V gene sequence: CDR1 SGHRS, CDR2 YFSETQ. V lost 2 bases, J lost 2 bases, and 17 bases lay in between.

The chain carries TRBV11-2 and TRBJ1-2, with D perhaps TRBD1 (5 bases). The CDR3 sequence is 15 residues long. The V and J ends lost 5 bases and 3 bases respectively, with 16 bases between them. Germline V lookup: CDR1 SGHAT, CDR2 FQNNGV. CDR3 DNA sequence: TGTGCCAGCAGCCCCAGGCCGGGACTGCACTATGGCTACACCTTC. This encodes CASSPRPGLHYGYTF.

Concerning this clone itself: This is likely a read error, given that the CDR3 carries no conserved phenylalanine or tryptophan at its end. The V gene is TRBV2, the J gene TRBJ1-2, with 8 bases lining up with TRBD1. This CDR3 contains 18 residues. Germline CDR1 is SNHLY and CDR2 is FYNNEI. Germline trimming cut 3 bases from V and 1 base from J; bases unmatched to any gene: 13. As DNA, the CDR3 is TGTGCCAGCAGTGACCCCCGACAGGGGACCACCTATAACTATGGCTACACCCTC. Translating gives CASSDPRQGTTYNYGYTL.

The chain employs TRBV5-6 and TRBJ1-3; unclear D gene. The germline gives CDR1 SGHDT, CDR2 YYEEEE. The CDR3 has 16 amino acids. Trimming stripped 6 bases from V and 3 bases from J, with 19 bases between. This chain's CDR3 is CASTAKGGYGGNTIYF. In DNA form, the CDR3 reads TGTGCCAGCACCGCGAAGGGAGGGTACGGTGGAAACACCATATATTTT.